This is a list of T cell receptor beta chains from one sample in a study of blood T cell repertoires in COVID-19. Produced via immunoSEQ multiplex PCR; TCRdb's table is partial and in-frame only. The data hold roughly 150,000 clones, with about four fifths observed a single time. Material: peripheral blood. These receptors were taken from a man between 60 and 75 years old with active or convalescent COVID-19. The CDR3 runs from the conserved cysteine through the conserved F or W. Fields, in order: clone size, CDR3 length, D gene, J gene, V gene, CDR3 DNA, CDR3 protein. The D gene is left open where the match is weak. A row's size may be missing; if present it is once, few, many or a size class.

clone size: once; CDR3 length: 13; D gene: .; J gene: TRBJ1-2; V gene: TRBV7-2; CDR3 DNA: TGTGCCAGCAGCTTAATGGGAGGTCGGCGCTACACCTTC; CDR3 protein: CASSLMGGRRYTF
clone size: .; CDR3 length: 14; D gene: .; J gene: TRBJ1-5; V gene: TRBV21-1; CDR3 DNA: TGTGCCAGCAGCAGGGGCCGCCTTAATCAGCCCCAGCATTTT; CDR3 protein: CASSRGRLNQPQHF
clone size: .; CDR3 length: 14; D gene: .; J gene: TRBJ1-2; V gene: TRBV6-1; CDR3 DNA: TGTGCCAGCAGTGAGGAAGGAGCGACCTATGGCTACACCTTC; CDR3 protein: CASSEEGATYGYTF
clone size: few; CDR3 length: 15; D gene: .; J gene: TRBJ1-6; V gene: TRBV6-5; CDR3 DNA: TGTGCCAGCCCGTCCTCCGACATCTATAATTCACCCCTCCACTTT; CDR3 protein: CASPSSDIYNSPLHF
clone size: .; CDR3 length: 16; D gene: .; J gene: TRBJ2-1; V gene: TRBV27; CDR3 DNA: TGTGCCAGCAGTCCCCGGAGGCACAACTCCTACAATGAGCAGTTCTTC; CDR3 protein: CASSPRRHNSYNEQFF
clone size: .; CDR3 length: 14; D gene: .; J gene: TRBJ2-7; V gene: TRBV28; CDR3 DNA: TGTGCCAGCAGAACAGTGGGCAACAACTACGAGCAGTACTTC; CDR3 protein: CASRTVGNNYEQYF
clone size: .; CDR3 length: 15; D gene: TRBD2; J gene: TRBJ2-2; V gene: TRBV3-1/TRBV3-2; CDR3 DNA: TGTGCCAGCAGATTTGGGACTAGCGGGGCCGGGGAGCTGTTTTTT; CDR3 protein: CASRFGTSGAGELFF
clone size: .; CDR3 length: 17; D gene: TRBD2; J gene: TRBJ2-3; V gene: TRBV18; CDR3 DNA: TGTGCCAGCTCACCCAGAGATCTAGCGGGGGGCACAGATACGCAGTATTTT; CDR3 protein: CASSPRDLAGGTDTQYF
clone size: .; CDR3 length: 14; D gene: TRBD1; J gene: TRBJ2-7; V gene: TRBV2; CDR3 DNA: TGTGCCAGCAGTGTGGACAGGGGGCTTAAAGAGCAGTACTTC; CDR3 protein: CASSVDRGLKEQYF
clone size: .; CDR3 length: 15; D gene: .; J gene: TRBJ1-2; V gene: TRBV4-2; CDR3 DNA: TGTGCCAGCAGCCAAGATCCGGGGGGATACTATGGCTACACCTTC; CDR3 protein: CASSQDPGGYYGYTF
clone size: .; CDR3 length: 16; D gene: .; J gene: TRBJ2-7; V gene: TRBV28; CDR3 DNA: TGTGCCAGCAGTTTTTTGGAATCCAGCTTTGAAGGGGGGCAGTACTTC; CDR3 protein: CASSFLESSFEGGQYF
clone size: .; CDR3 length: 16; D gene: TRBD1; J gene: TRBJ1-5; V gene: TRBV7-2; CDR3 DNA: TGTGCCAGCAGCCCGATACAGGGGGCCAGCAATCAGCCCCAGCATTTT; CDR3 protein: CASSPIQGASNQPQHF
clone size: .; CDR3 length: 12; D gene: .; J gene: TRBJ1-4; V gene: TRBV12-3/TRBV12-4; CDR3 DNA: TGTGCCAGCAGTTTATCGGGAGGTAAACTGTTTTTT; CDR3 protein: CASSLSGGKLFF
clone size: .; CDR3 length: 15; D gene: .; J gene: TRBJ1-2; V gene: TRBV4-1; CDR3 DNA: TGCGCCAGCAGCCAAGATATTACGGGGTACTATGGCTACACCTTC; CDR3 protein: CASSQDITGYYGYTF
clone size: .; CDR3 length: 14; D gene: .; J gene: TRBJ2-1; V gene: TRBV5-1; CDR3 DNA: TGCGCCAGCAGCTTGAGTCAGGATTACAATGAGCAGTTCTTC; CDR3 protein: CASSLSQDYNEQFF
clone size: .; CDR3 length: 13; D gene: .; J gene: TRBJ2-7; V gene: TRBV12-3/TRBV12-4; CDR3 DNA: TGTGCCAGCAGTTTAGTTGGAGGGTACGAGCAGTACTTC; CDR3 protein: CASSLVGGYEQYF
clone size: .; CDR3 length: 13; D gene: TRBD1; J gene: TRBJ2-2; V gene: TRBV7-7; CDR3 DNA: TGTGCTAGCAGCCGGGACAGGGCCGGGGAGCTGTTTTTT; CDR3 protein: CASSRDRAGELFF
clone size: .; CDR3 length: 13; D gene: TRBD1; J gene: TRBJ2-7; V gene: TRBV20-1; CDR3 DNA: TGCAGTGCTAGTAACAGGGGAAAATACGAGCAGTACTTC; CDR3 protein: CSASNRGKYEQYF
clone size: .; CDR3 length: 14; D gene: .; J gene: TRBJ1-2; V gene: TRBV7-8; CDR3 DNA: TGTGCCAGCAGCCCCCTGTCCCTTAACTATGGCTACACCTTC; CDR3 protein: CASSPLSLNYGYTF
clone size: .; CDR3 length: 13; D gene: TRBD1; J gene: TRBJ1-2; V gene: TRBV6-5; CDR3 DNA: TGTGCCAGCAGATGGGACAGACTCTATGGCTACACCTTC; CDR3 protein: CASRWDRLYGYTF
clone size: .; CDR3 length: 17; D gene: .; J gene: TRBJ2-2; V gene: TRBV5-1; CDR3 DNA: TGCGCCAGCAGCTTGGTCCAAGCGGGTGGGAACACCGGGGAGCTGTTTTTT; CDR3 protein: CASSLVQAGGNTGELFF
clone size: .; CDR3 length: 14; D gene: .; J gene: TRBJ2-5; V gene: TRBV3-1/TRBV3-2; CDR3 DNA: TGTGCCAGCAGCCGTCCGGGCCGAGGGGAGACCCAGTACTTC; CDR3 protein: CASSRPGRGETQYF
clone size: .; CDR3 length: 13; D gene: .; J gene: TRBJ1-4; V gene: TRBV14; CDR3 DNA: TGTGCCAGCAGCCGAACCACAAATGAAAAACTGTTTTTT; CDR3 protein: CASSRTTNEKLFF
clone size: .; CDR3 length: 18; D gene: TRBD1; J gene: TRBJ1-2; V gene: TRBV4-1; CDR3 DNA: TGCGCCAGCAGCCAAGATGTGCTGTGGGGACAGGGTAACTATGGCTACACCTTC; CDR3 protein: CASSQDVLWGQGNYGYTF
clone size: .; CDR3 length: 15; D gene: TRBD1; J gene: TRBJ1-2; V gene: TRBV2; CDR3 DNA: TGTGCCAGCAGTTCCGGGACAGGAGTTCCAGGTGGCTACACCTTC; CDR3 protein: CASSSGTGVPGGYTF
clone size: .; CDR3 length: 14; D gene: .; J gene: TRBJ2-1; V gene: TRBV10-2; CDR3 DNA: TGCGCCAGCAGTGGGGCGGGCGCTTACAATGAGCAGTTCTTC; CDR3 protein: CASSGAGAYNEQFF
clone size: few; CDR3 length: 15; D gene: .; J gene: TRBJ1-2; V gene: TRBV28; CDR3 DNA: TGTGCCAGCCTCGAGAGCGCGGGGACTAACTATGGCTACACCTTC; CDR3 protein: CASLESAGTNYGYTF
clone size: .; CDR3 length: 14; D gene: .; J gene: TRBJ2-7; V gene: TRBV12-2; CDR3 DNA: TGTGCAAGTCGCTTAACTAGCAACTCCTACGAGCAGTACTTC; CDR3 protein: CASRLTSNSYEQYF
clone size: few; CDR3 length: 14; D gene: .; J gene: TRBJ2-1; V gene: TRBV5-1; CDR3 DNA: TGCGCCAGCAGCCGGGGCACAGGGCCGAATGAGCAGTTCTTC; CDR3 protein: CASSRGTGPNEQFF
clone size: once; CDR3 length: 14; D gene: .; J gene: TRBJ2-1; V gene: TRBV7-8; CDR3 DNA: TGTGCCAGCACTAAGGGGGGGCCAAACAATGAGCAGTTCTTC; CDR3 protein: CASTKGGPNNEQFF
clone size: .; CDR3 length: 17; D gene: TRBD2; J gene: TRBJ2-1; V gene: TRBV5-8; CDR3 DNA: TGTGCCAGCAGCGCGCAAAGGACTAGCGGGAGGGCCCATGAGCAGTTCTTC; CDR3 protein: CASSAQRTSGRAHEQFF
clone size: .; CDR3 length: 14; D gene: TRBD2; J gene: TRBJ2-5; V gene: TRBV5-4; CDR3 DNA: TGTGCCAGCAGCCTACGGGGGGGCGTGGAGACCCAGTACTTC; CDR3 protein: CASSLRGGVETQYF
clone size: few; CDR3 length: 14; D gene: .; J gene: TRBJ1-3; V gene: TRBV3-1/TRBV3-2; CDR3 DNA: TGTGCCAGCAGCCAAGGAGGCTCTGGAAACACCATATATTTT; CDR3 protein: CASSQGGSGNTIYF
clone size: .; CDR3 length: 15; D gene: TRBD1; J gene: TRBJ2-5; V gene: TRBV4-1; CDR3 DNA: TGCGCCAGCAGCCATCCAGGACAGGGGAAAGAGACCCAGTACTTC; CDR3 protein: CASSHPGQGKETQYF
clone size: .; CDR3 length: 15; D gene: TRBD2; J gene: TRBJ2-5; V gene: TRBV5-1; CDR3 DNA: TGCGCCAGCAGACCTAGCGGGAGGGGTCAAGAGACCCAGTACTTC; CDR3 protein: CASRPSGRGQETQYF
clone size: few; CDR3 length: 14; D gene: .; J gene: TRBJ1-1; V gene: TRBV19; CDR3 DNA: TGTGCCAGTAAGGGAGTGGACAGTCGGACTGAAGCTTTCTTT; CDR3 protein: CASKGVDSRTEAFF
clone size: .; CDR3 length: 14; D gene: .; J gene: TRBJ2-5; V gene: TRBV7-9; CDR3 DNA: TGTGCCAGCAGCTTTATCCGGGACCAAGAGACCCAGTACTTC; CDR3 protein: CASSFIRDQETQYF
clone size: .; CDR3 length: 16; D gene: TRBD2; J gene: TRBJ2-1; V gene: TRBV3-1/TRBV3-2; CDR3 DNA: TGTGCCAGCAGCAATAGCGGGATGAGCTCCTACAATGAGCAGTTCTTC; CDR3 protein: CASSNSGMSSYNEQFF
clone size: few; CDR3 length: 16; D gene: TRBD1; J gene: TRBJ1-1; V gene: TRBV3-1/TRBV3-2; CDR3 DNA: TGTGCCAGCAGCCAAGGGACAGGGGTAACGGCCACTGAAGCTTTCTTT; CDR3 protein: CASSQGTGVTATEAFF
clone size: .; CDR3 length: 15; D gene: TRBD1; J gene: TRBJ2-7; V gene: TRBV7-9; CDR3 DNA: TGTGCCAGCAGCCAACCGGGACAGGGGAGGCACGAGCAGTACTTC; CDR3 protein: CASSQPGQGRHEQYF
clone size: .; CDR3 length: 16; D gene: .; J gene: TRBJ2-3; V gene: TRBV4-1; CDR3 DNA: TGCGCCAGCAGCCAGATGGCGGCCCCCCGGGTAGATACGCAGTATTTT; CDR3 protein: CASSQMAAPRVDTQYF
clone size: .; CDR3 length: 17; D gene: .; J gene: TRBJ1-2; V gene: TRBV5-6; CDR3 DNA: TGTGCCAGCAGCCTGAGGACAGTCTCGGCGTCCTATCATGGCTACACCTTC; CDR3 protein: CASSLRTVSASYHGYTF
clone size: .; CDR3 length: 17; D gene: TRBD2; J gene: TRBJ2-7; V gene: TRBV6-1; CDR3 DNA: TGTGCCAGCAGTGAATTCCCCCCGGGGGGGCTTACCGACGAGCAGTACTTC; CDR3 protein: CASSEFPPGGLTDEQYF
clone size: .; CDR3 length: 14; D gene: TRBD2; J gene: TRBJ2-1; V gene: TRBV19; CDR3 DNA: TGTGCCAGTACCGGGAGGGCCTCCTACAATGAGCAGTTCTTC; CDR3 protein: CASTGRASYNEQFF
clone size: .; CDR3 length: 17; D gene: .; J gene: TRBJ1-6; V gene: TRBV19; CDR3 DNA: TGTGCCAGTAGTGCAGCCTCAACACAGGGAAGATCTTCACCCCTCCACTTT; CDR3 protein: CASSAASTQGRSSPLHF
clone size: .; CDR3 length: 13; D gene: .; J gene: TRBJ1-5; V gene: TRBV12-3/TRBV12-4; CDR3 DNA: TGTGCCAGCAGTTTCTCTCGTAATCAGCCCCAGCATTTT; CDR3 protein: CASSFSRNQPQHF